This paragraph reports one T cell receptor (beta chain). The antigen is not known. These data originate in a study of cytomegalovirus exposure and HLA in healthy donors. Study-level findings and limits: The investigators catalogued some 160 TCR beta chains as cytomegalovirus-associated. Relative to the roughly 640-donor mean, N-insertions were reportedly fewer in an Asian-associated ancestry cluster in a later analysis. Roughly uniform depth of sequencing across donors was assumed in presence/absence analyses. The study carried out a later analysis of TCR beta sequences. It associated approximately 16,000 of them with specific HLA alleles at a false discovery rate of 0.05.

Unmatched junction bases numbered 2, after V lost 4 bases and J lost 1 base. The length of the CDR3 is 13 residues. Germline CDR1 is SQVTM and CDR2 is ANQGSEA. PCR amplification relied on 60 Vbeta primers (plus 13 Jbeta primers). This table comes from immunoSEQ multiplex PCR, and its TCRdb copy is limited to in-frame clones, with some not included. The table lists fewer than 250,000 clones, 75% of them singletons. The chain is built from TRBV29-1 and TRBJ1-1, with 8 bases aligning to TRBD1. What was sequenced was PBMCs. The TCR originated in a woman aged 25 to 39 in good health and CMV-seronegative. The CDR3 nucleotides read TGCAGCGTTGTAGGGACAGGGAACACTGAAGCTTTCTTT. Translating gives CSVVGTGNTEAFF.